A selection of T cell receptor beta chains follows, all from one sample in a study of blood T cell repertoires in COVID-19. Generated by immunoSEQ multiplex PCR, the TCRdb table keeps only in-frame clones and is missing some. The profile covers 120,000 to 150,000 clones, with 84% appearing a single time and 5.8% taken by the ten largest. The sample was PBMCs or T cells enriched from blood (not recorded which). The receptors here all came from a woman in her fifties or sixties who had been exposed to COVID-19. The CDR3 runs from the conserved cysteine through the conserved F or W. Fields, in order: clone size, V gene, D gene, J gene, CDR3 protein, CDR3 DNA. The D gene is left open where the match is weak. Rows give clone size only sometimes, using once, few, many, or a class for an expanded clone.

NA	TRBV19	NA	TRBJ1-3	CASSTPAGNTIYF	TGTGCCAGTAGTACCCCCGCTGGAAACACCATATATTTT
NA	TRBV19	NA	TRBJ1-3	CASSIVPGNTIYF	TGTGCCAGTAGTATAGTCCCGGGAAACACCATATATTTT
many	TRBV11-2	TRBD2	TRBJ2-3	CASSLGLAGSTDTQYF	TGTGCCAGCAGCTTGGGACTAGCGGGGTCCACAGATACGCAGTATTTT
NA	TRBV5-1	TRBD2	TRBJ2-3	CASSTLAGGSTDTQYF	TGCGCCAGCAGCACACTAGCGGGAGGAAGCACAGATACGCAGTATTTT
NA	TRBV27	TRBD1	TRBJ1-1	CASSPLTGGREAFF	TGTGCCAGCAGTCCCTTGACAGGGGGACGGGAAGCTTTCTTT
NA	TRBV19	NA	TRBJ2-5	CASSEAVRETQYF	TGTGCCAGTAGTGAGGCGGTTCGAGAGACCCAGTACTTC
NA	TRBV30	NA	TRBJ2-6	CAWRAGLPGANVLTF	TGTGCCTGGAGGGCGGGACTCCCTGGGGCCAACGTCCTGACTTTC
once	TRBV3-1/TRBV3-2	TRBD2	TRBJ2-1	CASSQDLGTRANNEQFF	TGTGCCAGCAGCCAAGATCTCGGGACTAGGGCGAATAATGAGCAGTTCTTC
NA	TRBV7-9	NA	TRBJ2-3	CASSMGAGLKGGTQYF	TGTGCCAGCAGCATGGGAGCGGGACTAAAGGGGGGTACGCAGTATTTT
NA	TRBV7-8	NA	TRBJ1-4	CASSSRVFEKLFF	TGTGCCAGCAGCTCCCGGGTTTTTGAAAAACTGTTTTTT
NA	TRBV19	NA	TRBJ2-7	CASSIGVASLLLSYEQYF	TGTGCCAGTAGTATAGGGGTAGCGAGCTTACTACTCTCCTACGAGCAGTACTTC
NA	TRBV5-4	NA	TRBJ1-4	CASSPRGSGEKLFF	TGTGCCAGCAGCCCTCGGGGAAGCGGTGAAAAACTGTTTTTT
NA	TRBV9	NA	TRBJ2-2	CASSVGQNTGELFF	TGTGCCAGCAGCGTAGGGCAGAACACCGGGGAGCTGTTTTTT
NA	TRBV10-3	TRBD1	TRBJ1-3	CAISEPGTGVGNTIYF	TGTGCCATCAGTGAGCCCGGGACAGGGGTTGGAAACACCATATATTTT
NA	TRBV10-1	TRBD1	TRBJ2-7	CASGDSSYEQYF	TGCGCCAGCGGGGACAGCTCCTACGAGCAGTACTTC
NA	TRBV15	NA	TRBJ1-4	CATRPTQGQINEKLFF	TGTGCCACCAGACCAACACAGGGTCAGATTAATGAAAAACTGTTTTTT
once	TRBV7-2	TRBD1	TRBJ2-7	CASSLRSQGALDEQYF	TGTGCCAGCAGCTTACGCTCTCAGGGGGCGCTCGACGAGCAGTACTTC
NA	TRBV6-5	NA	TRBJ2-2	CASSYSYRRSTGELFF	TGTGCCAGCAGTTACTCCTACAGAAGAAGCACCGGGGAGCTGTTTTTT
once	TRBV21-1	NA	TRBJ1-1	CAPTFPRGGDTEAFF	TGTGCCCCGACCTTTCCCAGAGGCGGGGACACTGAAGCTTTCTTT
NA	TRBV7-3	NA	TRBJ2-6	CASSLREAGANVLTF	TGTGCCAGCAGCTTAAGGGAGGCTGGGGCCAACGTCCTGACTTTC